This passage covers 14 T cell receptor beta chains from one sample sequenced in a study of OX40 agonist ivuxolimab in advanced cancers. TCRdb's copy holds only in-frame clones and misses some; the assay was immunoSEQ multiplex PCR. The sample carries tens of thousands of clones, about 85% recorded once. Sequenced material: CD4+ or CD8+ T cells sorted from blood, taken in a trial of the OX40 agonist ivuxolimab. The receptor source for this set is an adult with an advanced solid tumor such as melanoma, head and neck, liver or kidney cancer.

The chain joins TRBV6-5 to TRBJ1-1; tentatively, D is TRBD1 (5 bases). The CDR3 runs 14 residues. Trimming shortened V by 2 bases and J by 2 bases, and 9 bases separated the two germline ends. CDR1 and CDR2 from the germline V gene are MNHEY and SVGAGI. The CDR3 bases are TGTGCCAGCAGTTACACGACAGCTAACACTGAAGCTTTCTTT. This gives the protein CASSYTTANTEAFF.

This sequence joins TRBV5-8 and TRBJ2-1; 9 positions agree with TRBD1. V shed 0 bases, J shed 3 bases, and the junction held 7 bases outside the gene matches. The CDR3 is made up of 17 amino acids. Germline V CDR1 and CDR2: SGHTS, YDEGEE. The CDR3 region is CASSLVTPGQGYNEQFF. The CDR3, as DNA: TGTGCCAGCAGCTTGGTAACTCCGGGACAGGGCTACAATGAGCAGTTCTTC.

This chain connects TRBV28 to TRBJ1-2; perhaps TRBD1 as D (5 bases). The V end lost 2 bases, the J end lost 3 bases, and 16 bases lay between the germline ends. The germline CDR1 and CDR2 sequences are MDHEN and SYDVKM. The CDR3 extends over 16 amino acids. The CDR3 loop reads CASSLAWVGTDYGYTF. In DNA, the CDR3 is TGTGCCAGCAGTTTAGCGTGGGTGGGGACGGACTATGGCTACACCTTC.

The rearrangement joins TRBV19 to TRBJ1-4; 10 bases are a match to TRBD1. Germline V lookup: CDR1 LNHDA, CDR2 SQIVND (reference sequence). This CDR3 is built from 16 residues. V was clipped by 3 bases and J by 6 bases; unmatched bases: 7. The CDR3 region is CASSIRSTGGDEKLFF. The CDR3 DNA sequence: TGTGCCAGTAGTATTCGTTCGACAGGGGGCGATGAAAAACTGTTTTTT.

This clone was counted a single time. V usage is TRBV7-6 and J usage is TRBJ2-5; TRBD1 matches 8 bases. Germline CDR1 SGHVS, CDR2 FNYEAQ. Germline trimming cut 1 base from V and 6 bases from J; bases unmatched to any gene: 10. The CDR3 length is 16 residues. The CDR3 region is CASSLESGQGAQTQYF. The CDR3 DNA is TGTGCCAGCAGCTTAGAATCGGGGCAGGGGGCCCAGACCCAGTACTTC.

The V call is TRBV28, the J call TRBJ2-1; TRBD2 aligns across 14 bases. The length of the CDR3 is 15 residues. V shed 5 bases and J 9 bases; nucleotides not matched to a gene: 6. Per the germline V gene, CDR1 is MDHEN and CDR2 is SYDVKM. CDR3 sequence (DNA): TGTGCCAGCAGTACCGGGACTAGCGGGAGATCTGAGCAGTTCTTC. It yields the protein CASSTGTSGRSEQFF.

The chain couples TRBV15 to TRBJ1-6; no clear D. CDR3 length: 13 residues. V lost 3 bases and J lost 3, with 3 bases in between. Germline CDR1 LNHNV, CDR2 YYDKDF (reference sequence). The CDR3 sequence is CATSRDYNSPLHF. DNA of the CDR3: TGTGCCACCAGCAGGGACTATAATTCACCCCTCCACTTT.

CDR3 nucleotides: TGTGCCAGCAGCTTAGCTGCCAACTCCTACGAGCAGTACTTC. It specifies CASSLAANSYEQYF. The chain recombines TRBV11-2 with TRBJ2-5; no clear D gene. The DNA end lines up better with TRBJ2-7; the J call may be wrong. Germline V CDR1 and CDR2: SGHAT, FQNNGV. CDR3 length: 14 amino acids.

The chain recombines TRBV4-2 with TRBJ1-1; no firm D call. The CDR3 has 13 residues. Germline CDR1 and CDR2: LGHNA and YNFKEQ. V shed 4 bases and J shed 1 base, with 7 bases lying between them. CDR3 DNA sequence: TGTGCCAGCAGCCGAGGAACGAACACTGAAGCTTTCTTT. It codes for CASSRGTNTEAFF.

The CDR3 spells CASSGASGSGETQYF. As DNA, the CDR3 is TGCGCCAGCAGCGGGGCTAGCGGGAGCGGGGAGACCCAGTACTTC. This chain connects TRBV5-1 to TRBJ2-5, with 10 positions matching TRBD2. The CDR3 length is 15 residues. Germline CDR1 is SGHRS and CDR2 is YFSETQ. Trimming at V came to 4 bases and at J to 5 bases, leaving 8 bases not matched to a gene.

This chain joins TRBV19 and TRBJ2-1, with TRBD2 identical over 8 bases. V lost 5 bases, J lost 7 bases, and 7 bases stayed unmatched. Germline V CDR1 and CDR2: LNHDA, SQIVND (reference sequence). This CDR3 contains 14 residues. CDR3 protein: CASSSTSVVNEQFF. CDR3 nucleotide sequence: TGTGCCAGTAGTTCGACTAGCGTAGTGAATGAGCAGTTCTTC. Based on the CDR3 plus reference TRBV19 and TRBJ2-1, the full variable domain is DGGITQSPKYLFRKEGQNVTLSCEQNLNHDAMYWYRQDPGQGLRLIYYSQIVNDFQKGDIAEGYSVSREKKESFPLTVTSAQKNPTAFYLCASSSTSVVNEQFFGPGTRLTVL.

This chain links TRBV9 with TRBJ2-2; 8 bases map to TRBD2. In germline, CDR1 is SGDLS, CDR2 YYNGEE. V trimming: 3 bases; J trimming: 4 bases; junction bases outside the gene matches: 5. This CDR3 has 15 amino acids. The CDR3 DNA is TGTGCCAGCAGCGGAAGCGGGAGCGGCACCGGGGAGCTGTTTTTT. It encodes CASSGSGSGTGELFF.

The CDR3 DNA reads TGCGCCAGCAGCTCTACCCCGGTATCTGGGGCCAACGTCCTGACTTTC. It codes for CASSSTPVSGANVLTF. The genes are TRBV5-1 and TRBJ2-6; D call uncertain. The germline CDR1 and CDR2 sequences are SGHRS and YFSETQ. Between the trimmed V and J ends, which lost 3 bases and 1 base, there was a span of 11 bases. The CDR3 totals 16 residues.

V gene TRBV6-6 combines with J gene TRBJ2-7; 11 nucleotides line up with TRBD2. The V gene's germline CDR1 is MNHNY and CDR2 SVGAGI (reference sequence). J lost 6 bases, V lost 8 bases, and 6 bases had no gene match. CDR3 length: 13 amino acids. CDR3 nucleotide sequence: TGTGCCAGCGGTAGCGGGAGGGCCGGCGAGCAGTACTTC. Translated: CASGSGRAGEQYF.